A single sample is the source of the 23 T cell receptor beta chains below, sequenced in a study of T cell repertoires in cytomegalovirus infection. No antigens are known for them. TCRdb independently ran MiXCR on the reads; one entry per CDR3 protein. This table holds a few hundred thousand distinct CDR3 sequences, around 25% found once. Here the sequenced sample was cultured PBMCs, taken from culture after CMV antigen stimulation. All receptors derive from a human donor in good health (CMV status not recorded). Some clones in this sample may be carry-over from other donors' samples.

V usage is TRBV19 and J usage is TRBJ1-5; 10 nucleotides agree with TRBD1. The germline V gene has CDR1 LNHDA and CDR2 SQIVND (reference sequence). Trimming cost V 6 bases and J 7 bases; bases outside gene matches: 3. The CDR3 is 13 residues long. The CDR3 region has the DNA TGTGCCAGTAGGGGACAGGGGTCGCAGCCCCAGCATTTT. Residues: CASRGQGSQPQHF.

The chain has TRBV7-3 and TRBJ2-5; tentatively, D is TRBD2 (5 bases). This CDR3 region has 13 residues. Trimming shortened V by 0 bases and J by 3 bases, and 5 bases separated the two germline ends. Germline V gene sequence: CDR1 SGHTA, CDR2 FQGTGA. The CDR3 region has the DNA TGTGCCAGCAGCTTAACAGCGGAAGAGACCCAGTACTTC. It specifies CASSLTAEETQYF.

On this clonotype: Here the CDR3 omits its conserved ending phenylalanine or tryptophan, so a read error is the likely source. The V and J genes are TRBV20-1 and TRBJ2-3, with D uncertain. The CDR3 extends over 11 amino acids. V dropped 0 bases and J dropped 5 bases, with 3 bases sitting between them. Per the germline V gene, CDR1 is DFQATT and CDR2 is SNEGSKA (reference sequence). The CDR3 region has the DNA TGCAGTGCTAGAGAAGGAGATACGCAGTATCTT. It is translated as CSAREGDTQYL.

This clonotype was detected only a few times. The chain is built from TRBV20-1 and TRBJ2-7; TRBD2 aligns across 14 bases. Per the germline V gene, CDR1 is DFQATT and CDR2 is SNEGSKA (reference sequence). The CDR3 length is 14 residues. This CDR3 reads CSLTRGLAGDEQYF. DNA of the CDR3: TGCAGCCTCACCCGGGGACTAGCGGGAGACGAGCAGTACTTC.

This clonotype has just a few counts. V and J are TRBV6-1 and TRBJ1-1; 8 bases are a match to TRBD1. Losses at the gene ends were 6 bases for V and 5 bases for J; bases not matched to a gene: 8. The V gene's germline CDR1 is MNHNS and CDR2 SASEGT. This CDR3 comprises 14 residues. Written as DNA, the CDR3 is TGTGCCAGCAGCTTGACAGGGGAGGAAACTGAAGCTTTCTTT. Protein: CASSLTGEETEAFF.

The gene calls are TRBV12-3 or TRBV12-4 and TRBJ2-5; D call uncertain. The CDR3 has 13 amino acids. V was shortened by 4 bases and J by 6 bases, with 12 bases between the two germline ends. CDR3 DNA: TGTGCCAGCAGTTCGCTAGGTTTGCAGACCCAGTACTTC. It yields the protein CASSSLGLQTQYF.

The V call is TRBV28, the J call TRBJ1-2; D not resolved. This CDR3 region has 11 residues. Trimming took 2 bases from V and 4 from J, leaving 2 bases between them. Germline lookup yields CDR1 MDHEN and CDR2 SYDVKM. Here the CDR3 DNA reads TGTGCCAGCAGTTTACGCTATGGCTACACCTTC. This gives the protein CASSLRYGYTF.

This clonotype was counted between two and nine times. CDR3 nucleotide sequence: TGTGCCAGCAGTCCAGGACAGTTAGATCAGCCCCAGCATTTT. This codes for CASSPGQLDQPQHF. The chain has TRBV12-3 or TRBV12-4 and TRBJ1-5, with D possibly matching TRBD1 (6 bases). The CDR3 contains 14 residues. The ends were cut back, 5 bases at V and 5 bases at J, with 13 bases in the middle.

The rearrangement uses TRBV5-8 and TRBJ2-7; D is perhaps TRBD2 (6 bases). Germline V lookup: CDR1 SGHTS, CDR2 YDEGEE. V dropped 0 bases and J dropped 5 bases, with 15 bases sitting between them. This CDR3 is built from 15 residues. The CDR3 spells CASSLAPGVFHEQYF. The CDR3 region has the DNA TGTGCCAGCAGCTTGGCCCCGGGAGTGTTCCACGAGCAGTACTTC.

This clonotype was seen many times. J is TRBJ1-2 and V is TRBV7-2, with D tentatively TRBD1 (6 bases). Germline V CDR1 and CDR2: SGHTA, FQGNSA. Trimming left V 4 bases short and J 4 bases short, with 13 bases between. The CDR3 covers 14 residues. The CDR3 nucleotides are TGTGCCAGCAGCTCGAACAGGGACGGCTATGGCTACACCTTC. This translates into CASSSNRDGYGYTF.

Only one count was recorded for this clonotype. The V and J genes are TRBV9 and TRBJ2-1, with D possibly being TRBD2 (6 bases). The V gene lost 8 bases and the J gene lost 3 bases, with 9 bases spanning the gap. Looked up from germline, CDR1 is SGDLS and CDR2 is YYNGEE. The CDR3 runs to 12 residues. The CDR3 reads CAREDYYNEQFF. The CDR3 DNA sequence: TGTGCCAGGGAGGACTACTACAATGAGCAGTTCTTC.

This clonotype was seen more than once but under ten times. The rearrangement uses TRBV6-6 and TRBJ1-5, with D possibly matching TRBD1 (5 bases). Germline CDR1 reads MNHNY; CDR2 reads SVGAGI (reference sequence). Deletions cut 3 bases from V and 0 bases from J, with 9 bases between. The length of the CDR3 is 15 residues. The CDR3 protein is CASSYQGVSNQPQHF. In DNA form, the CDR3 reads TGTGCCAGCAGTTATCAGGGCGTTAGCAATCAGCCCCAGCATTTT.

This clonotype was seen many times. The chain uses TRBV7-8 and TRBJ1-1, with TRBD1 matching over 9 bases. The V and J ends lost 1 base and 6 bases, in that order; junction bases with no gene match: 3. This CDR3 spans 14 amino acids. The germline V gene encodes CDR1 SGHVS and CDR2 FQNEAQ. CDR3 loop: CASSLEQGAAEAFF. For the CDR3, the DNA is TGTGCCAGCAGCTTAGAACAGGGGGCGGCTGAAGCTTTCTTT.

This chain joins TRBV7-8 and TRBJ2-1; 12 bases are shared with TRBD2. The CDR3 has 16 residues. V was clipped by 4 bases and J by 4 bases; unmatched bases: 5. Germline lookup yields CDR1 SGHVS and CDR2 FQNEAQ. In DNA, the CDR3 is TGTGCCAGCAGCTCCGCGACTAGCGGGAGATACAATGAGCAGTTCTTC. Protein: CASSSATSGRYNEQFF.

The CDR3 DNA sequence: TGTGCCAGCAGTTCGCTCGCCGGGACAGACACTTTCTTT. Translated: CASSSLAGTDTFF. V is TRBV27 and J is TRBJ1-1; 7 nucleotides line up with TRBD1. Per germline, CDR1 MNHEY and CDR2 SMNVEV (reference sequence). The length of the CDR3 is 13 residues. J was trimmed by 12 bases and V by 4 bases; bases with no gene match: 11.

This clonotype was counted a few times. This sequence joins TRBV4-1 and TRBJ2-7, with 11 bases matching TRBD1. This CDR3 region has 19 residues. Germline V lookup: CDR1 MGHRA, CDR2 YSYEKL. With V trimmed by 3 bases and J by 5 bases, 18 bases remained unmatched. CDR3 sequence (DNA): TGCGCCAGCAGCCAGGGTGGACAGGGGGCGGTACTGGGGCAGAACGAGCAGTACTTC. It specifies CASSQGGQGAVLGQNEQYF.

As DNA, the CDR3 is TGTGCCAGCAGCTTAAGCCTCACAGATACGCAGTATTTT. It is translated as CASSLSLTDTQYF. V is TRBV7-9 and J is TRBJ2-3; no reliable D call. The CDR3 length is 13 residues. The germline V gene has CDR1 SEHNR and CDR2 FQNEAQ (reference sequence). With 2 bases removed from V and 2 bases from J, the gap between germline ends came to 5 bases.

This chain links TRBV4-1 with TRBJ2-1, with TRBD2 identical over 7 bases. J gave up 0 bases and V 0 bases, and 17 bases lay outside the gene matches. CDR3 length: 21 residues. From germline, CDR1 is MGHRA and CDR2 YSYEKL. In DNA, the CDR3 is TGCGCCAGCAGCCAAGATCGGGCAGGGCGGTCTAGCGGACCCTCCTACAATGAGCAGTTCTTC. Translating it yields CASSQDRAGRSSGPSYNEQFF.

The chain uses TRBV19 and TRBJ1-2; D is unresolved. The CDR3 is 13 amino acids. The germline V gene has CDR1 LNHDA and CDR2 SQIVND (reference sequence). The germline V and J ends were trimmed by 7 bases and 4 bases, with 13 bases remaining between them. The CDR3 DNA follows: TGTGCCAGTACAAACACAGCCGTCTATGGCTACACCTTC. Encoded protein: CASTNTAVYGYTF. Full variable domain (outside the CDR3, taken from reference TRBV19 and TRBJ1-2): DGGITQSPKYLFRKEGQNVTLSCEQNLNHDAMYWYRQDPGQGLRLIYYSQIVNDFQKGDIAEGYSVSREKKESFPLTVTSAQKNPTAFYLCASTNTAVYGYTFGSGTRLTVV.

There are a few counts of this clonotype. As DNA, the CDR3 is TGTGCCAGCAGTTACTCGTCCGGGCGACTAGCGGGACAGTATTACGAGCAGTACTTC. The encoded protein is CASSYSSGRLAGQYYEQYF. The chain uses TRBV6-5 and TRBJ2-7, with 11 positions matching TRBD2. This CDR3 has 19 amino acids. Unmatched junction bases numbered 14, after V lost 0 bases and J lost 4 bases. Germline V CDR1 and CDR2: MNHEY, SVGAGI.

Many counts were recorded for this clonotype. V gene TRBV11-2 combines with J gene TRBJ1-3, with D perhaps TRBD1 (5 bases). The germline CDR1 and CDR2 sequences are SGHAT and FQNNGV. The length of the CDR3 is 17 residues. The ends were cut back, 5 bases at V and 0 bases at J, with 17 bases in the middle. This chain's CDR3 is CASSGSLRDRSGNTIYF. The CDR3, as DNA: TGTGCCAGCAGCGGTTCCCTCAGGGACCGCTCTGGAAACACCATATATTTT.

This clonotype was counted between two and nine times. DNA for the CDR3: TGTGCCAGCAGTTACATATCCGGAGGAGGAAACACCATATATTTT. It codes for CASSYISGGGNTIYF. V usage is TRBV6-6 and J usage is TRBJ1-3, with D unresolved. This CDR3 region has 15 residues. The germline V and J ends were trimmed by 2 bases and 4 bases, with 12 bases remaining between them. Germline V CDR1 and CDR2: MNHNY, SVGAGI (reference sequence).

This clonotype was observed a handful of times. The rearrangement joins TRBV6-2 or TRBV6-3 to TRBJ2-7; weak D call: TRBD2 (5 bases). Trimming took off 4 bases at V and 4 bases at J, with 8 bases between the two ends. CDR3 length equals 12 residues. Germline lookup yields CDR1 MNHEY and CDR2 SVGEGT. As DNA, the CDR3 is TGTGCCAGCAGTTCAGCGGCTTACGAGCAGTACTTC. This codes for CASSSAAYEQYF.